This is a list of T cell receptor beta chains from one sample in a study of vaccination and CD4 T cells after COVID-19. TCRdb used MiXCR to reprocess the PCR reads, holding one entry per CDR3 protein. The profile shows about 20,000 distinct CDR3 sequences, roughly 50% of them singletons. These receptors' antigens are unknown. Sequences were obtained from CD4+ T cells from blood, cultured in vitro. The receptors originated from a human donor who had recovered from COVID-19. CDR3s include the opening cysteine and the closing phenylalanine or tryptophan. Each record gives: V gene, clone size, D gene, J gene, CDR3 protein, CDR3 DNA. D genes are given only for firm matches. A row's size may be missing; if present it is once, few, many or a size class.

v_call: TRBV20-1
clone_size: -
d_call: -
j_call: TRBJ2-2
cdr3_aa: CSAMSRTANTGELFF
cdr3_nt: TGCAGTGCCATGAGCCGGACAGCGAACACCGGGGAGCTGTTTTTT

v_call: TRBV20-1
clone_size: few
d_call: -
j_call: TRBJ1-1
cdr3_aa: CSARDMGSGRTEAFF
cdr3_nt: TGCAGTGCTAGAGATATGGGCAGTGGGCGGACTGAAGCTTTCTTT

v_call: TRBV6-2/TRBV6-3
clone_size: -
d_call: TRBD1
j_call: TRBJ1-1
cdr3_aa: CASRSTGGDTEAFF
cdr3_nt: TGTGCCAGCAGGTCAACAGGGGGCGATACTGAAGCTTTCTTT

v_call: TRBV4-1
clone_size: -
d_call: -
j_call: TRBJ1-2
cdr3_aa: CASTGSPAGYTF
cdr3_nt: TGCGCCAGCACAGGTTCCCCCGCTGGCTACACCTTC

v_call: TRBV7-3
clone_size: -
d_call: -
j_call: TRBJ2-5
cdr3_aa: CASSPRRGPQETQYF
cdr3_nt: TGTGCCAGCAGCCCCCGAAGGGGCCCGCAAGAGACCCAGTACTTC

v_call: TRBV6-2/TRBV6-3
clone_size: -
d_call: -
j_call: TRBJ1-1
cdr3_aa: CASSQGTEAFF
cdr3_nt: TGTGCCAGCAGTCAGGGGACTGAAGCTTTCTTT

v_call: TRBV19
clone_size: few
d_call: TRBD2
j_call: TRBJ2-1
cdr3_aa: CASSTGTSGGDEQFF
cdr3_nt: TGTGCCAGTAGTACCGGGACTAGCGGGGGTGATGAGCAGTTCTTC

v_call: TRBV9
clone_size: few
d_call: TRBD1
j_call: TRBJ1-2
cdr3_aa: CASSTRTGYGYTF
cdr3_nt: TGTGCCAGCAGCACCCGGACAGGGTACGGCTACACCTTC

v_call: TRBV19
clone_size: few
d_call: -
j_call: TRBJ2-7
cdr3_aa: CASSTGYYYEQYF
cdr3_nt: TGTGCCAGTAGTACAGGATATTACTACGAGCAGTACTTC

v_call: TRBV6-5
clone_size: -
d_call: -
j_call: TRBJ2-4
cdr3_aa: CASSYSEGANIQYF
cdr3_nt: TGTGCCAGCAGTTACTCGGAGGGAGCCAACATTCAGTACTTC

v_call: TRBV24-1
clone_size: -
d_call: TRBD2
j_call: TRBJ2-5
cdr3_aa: CATSDTPSWRTSGTEQETQYF
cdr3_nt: TGTGCCACCAGTGATACACCTAGTTGGAGGACTAGCGGGACTGAACAAGAGACCCAGTACTTC

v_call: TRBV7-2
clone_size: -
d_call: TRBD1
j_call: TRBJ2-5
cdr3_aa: CASTLQFGQGSQYF
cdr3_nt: TGTGCCAGCACCCTCCAATTTGGACAGGGTTCCCAGTACTTC

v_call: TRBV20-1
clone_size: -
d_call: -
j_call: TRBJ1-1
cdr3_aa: CSAREWGGPRGTEAFF
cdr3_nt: TGCAGTGCTAGAGAGTGGGGGGGCCCCCGGGGGACTGAAGCTTTCTTT

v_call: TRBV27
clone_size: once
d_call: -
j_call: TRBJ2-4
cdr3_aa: CASSPPRQGKNIQYF
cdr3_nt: TGTGCCAGCAGTCCCCCTCGGCAGGGGAAAAACATTCAGTACTTC

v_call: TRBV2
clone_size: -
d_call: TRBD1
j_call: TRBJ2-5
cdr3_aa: CASRTQGALRETQYF
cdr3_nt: TGTGCCAGCAGAACTCAGGGGGCGCTTCGAGAGACCCAGTACTTC

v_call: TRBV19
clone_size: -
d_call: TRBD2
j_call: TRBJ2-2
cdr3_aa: CASSRERDYGELFF
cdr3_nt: TGTGCCAGTAGTAGGGAAAGGGACTACGGGGAGCTGTTTTTT

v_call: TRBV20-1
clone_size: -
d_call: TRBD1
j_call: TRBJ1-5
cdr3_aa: CSAGTGGDQPQHF
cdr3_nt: TGCAGTGCCGGTACAGGGGGGGATCAGCCCCAGCATTTT

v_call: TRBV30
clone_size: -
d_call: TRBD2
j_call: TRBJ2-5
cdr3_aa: CAWSAGGGGFQETQYF
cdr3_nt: TGTGCCTGGAGTGCAGGTGGCGGGGGGTTCCAAGAGACCCAGTACTTC

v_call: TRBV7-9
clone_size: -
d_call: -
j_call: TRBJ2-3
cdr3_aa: CASSPDRSSRTDTQYF
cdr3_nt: TGTGCCAGCAGCCCAGACCGGTCTTCCCGCACAGATACGCAGTATTTT

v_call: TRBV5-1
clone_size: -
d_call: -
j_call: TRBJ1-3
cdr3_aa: CASSLAGVGNTIYF
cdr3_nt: TGCGCCAGCAGCTTGGCCGGGGTTGGAAACACCATATATTTT

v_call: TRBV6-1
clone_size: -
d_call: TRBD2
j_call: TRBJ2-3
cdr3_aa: CASSEGFVASGRPSTDTQYF
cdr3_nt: TGTGCCAGCAGTGAAGGGTTCGTGGCTAGCGGGAGACCTAGCACAGATACGCAGTATTTT

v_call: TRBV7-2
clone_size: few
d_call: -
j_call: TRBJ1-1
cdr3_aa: CASRTLMNTEAFF
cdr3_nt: TGTGCCAGCAGGACCCTAATGAACACTGAAGCTTTCTTT

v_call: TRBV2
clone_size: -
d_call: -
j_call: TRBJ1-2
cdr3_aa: CASSVASGGIYTF
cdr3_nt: TGTGCCAGCAGTGTGGCCTCCGGGGGTATCTACACCTTC

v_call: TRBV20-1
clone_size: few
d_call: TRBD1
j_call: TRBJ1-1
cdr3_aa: CSATTGRATEAFF
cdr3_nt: TGCAGTGCTACGACAGGGAGGGCGACTGAAGCTTTCTTT